This is a list of T cell receptor beta chains from one sample in a study of blood T cell repertoires in COVID-19. The repertoire was sequenced with immunoSEQ multiplex PCR; TCRdb's copy has only in-frame clones and lacks some. The table has about 94,000 clones, about 86% seen once. Sequences were obtained from peripheral blood. The source of these receptors is a man aged 55 to 70 with acute or convalescent COVID-19. Both conserved end residues are part of each CDR3. The order of the fields is J gene, clone size, V gene, D gene, CDR3 DNA, CDR3 protein. A D gene is named only where the DNA matches it firmly. For some rows the clone size is stated as once, few or many, or as a class when expanded; others skip it.

j_call: TRBJ2-2
clone_size: NA
v_call: TRBV5-4
d_call: TRBD2
cdr3_nt: TGTGCCAGCAGCTTGACTAGCGGGGGGGCGGAGCTGTTTTTT
cdr3_aa: CASSLTSGGAELFF

j_call: TRBJ1-6
clone_size: once
v_call: TRBV19
d_call: TRBD1
cdr3_nt: TGTGCCAGTAGGGGACAGGGGCCACCCCTCCACTTT
cdr3_aa: CASRGQGPPLHF

j_call: TRBJ1-5
clone_size: NA
v_call: TRBV6-4
d_call: NA
cdr3_nt: TGTGCCAGCACCTCTCCCCCCAGGGTGTATAGCAATCAGCCCCAGCATTTT
cdr3_aa: CASTSPPRVYSNQPQHF

j_call: TRBJ1-1
clone_size: NA
v_call: TRBV5-4
d_call: NA
cdr3_nt: TGTGCCAGCAGGGGCTCGACCACTGAAGCTTTCTTT
cdr3_aa: CASRGSTTEAFF

j_call: TRBJ1-4
clone_size: few
v_call: TRBV10-1
d_call: NA
cdr3_nt: TGCGCCAGCAGTGAGTCGGGGGCGAAGTCTGGAAAACTGTTTTTT
cdr3_aa: CASSESGAKSGKLFF

j_call: TRBJ1-2
clone_size: once
v_call: TRBV2
d_call: TRBD1
cdr3_nt: TGTGCCAGCAGTGGGAACAGGGGGCCTAACTATGGCTACACCTTC
cdr3_aa: CASSGNRGPNYGYTF

j_call: TRBJ1-2
clone_size: NA
v_call: TRBV11-2
d_call: TRBD1
cdr3_nt: TGTGCCAGCAGTGGACAGGGCGGCTATGGCTACACCTTC
cdr3_aa: CASSGQGGYGYTF

j_call: TRBJ1-2
clone_size: NA
v_call: TRBV19
d_call: NA
cdr3_nt: TGTGCCAGTAGCCCAAGGGGGATGGGAGGCTACACCTTC
cdr3_aa: CASSPRGMGGYTF

j_call: TRBJ1-2
clone_size: NA
v_call: TRBV30
d_call: TRBD1
cdr3_nt: TGTGCCTGGAGTGTAACAGGGGATATTTTAGGCTACACCTTC
cdr3_aa: CAWSVTGDILGYTF

j_call: TRBJ1-2
clone_size: NA
v_call: TRBV19
d_call: TRBD1
cdr3_nt: TGTGCCAGTGAGGAACCGGGACAGGGGATTTATGGCTACACCTTC
cdr3_aa: CASEEPGQGIYGYTF

j_call: TRBJ1-4
clone_size: NA
v_call: TRBV11-2
d_call: TRBD1
cdr3_nt: TGTGCCAGCAGCTTAGAGGACAGGGCTAATGAAAAACTGTTTTTT
cdr3_aa: CASSLEDRANEKLFF

j_call: TRBJ1-2
clone_size: few
v_call: TRBV11-2
d_call: NA
cdr3_nt: TGTGCCAGCAGCGCCCCCGGGTCAGACTATTATGGCTACACCTTC
cdr3_aa: CASSAPGSDYYGYTF

j_call: TRBJ1-1
clone_size: once
v_call: TRBV28
d_call: NA
cdr3_nt: TGTGCCAGCAGTCCCAACAGCGGCAGAAAGGCTGAAGCTTTCTTT
cdr3_aa: CASSPNSGRKAEAFF

j_call: TRBJ1-6
clone_size: NA
v_call: TRBV7-2
d_call: NA
cdr3_nt: TGTGCCAGCAGCTCCCCAGGGTTTAATTCACCCCTCCACTTT
cdr3_aa: CASSSPGFNSPLHF

j_call: TRBJ1-1
clone_size: NA
v_call: TRBV7-9
d_call: TRBD1
cdr3_nt: TGTGCCAGCAGCGCCCGACAGGGTATGAACACTGAAGCTTTCTTT
cdr3_aa: CASSARQGMNTEAFF

j_call: TRBJ1-5
clone_size: NA
v_call: TRBV19
d_call: NA
cdr3_nt: TGTGCCAGTAGTATGACAGGACATAGCAATCAGCCCCAGCATTTT
cdr3_aa: CASSMTGHSNQPQHF

j_call: TRBJ2-3
clone_size: NA
v_call: TRBV19
d_call: TRBD1
cdr3_nt: TGTGCCAGTAGCGCCAGACAGGGGGATACGCAGTATTTT
cdr3_aa: CASSARQGDTQYF

j_call: TRBJ1-5
clone_size: NA
v_call: TRBV30
d_call: TRBD1
cdr3_nt: TGTGCCTGGAGTGAGGGGGCTGGTCAGCCCCAGCATTTT
cdr3_aa: CAWSEGAGQPQHF

j_call: TRBJ2-5
clone_size: NA
v_call: TRBV5-1
d_call: NA
cdr3_nt: TGCGCCAGCGCGGACTCGGGACAACTCCAAGAGACCCAGTACTTC
cdr3_aa: CASADSGQLQETQYF

j_call: TRBJ1-2
clone_size: NA
v_call: TRBV29-1
d_call: NA
cdr3_nt: TGCAGCGTTACCAAACAGGAGCGCGGTTACACCTTC
cdr3_aa: CSVTKQERGYTF

j_call: TRBJ2-7
clone_size: once
v_call: TRBV18
d_call: TRBD1
cdr3_nt: TGTGCCAGCTCACCACCGTGGGACAGCTACGAGCAGTACTTC
cdr3_aa: CASSPPWDSYEQYF

j_call: TRBJ1-5
clone_size: NA
v_call: TRBV28
d_call: NA
cdr3_nt: TGTGCCAGCAGTGTTACACAGCATCAGCCCCAGCATTTT
cdr3_aa: CASSVTQHQPQHF

j_call: TRBJ1-2
clone_size: NA
v_call: TRBV28
d_call: TRBD1
cdr3_nt: TGTGCCAGCAGTTCCCCTGCGACAGGGGCAGCTAACTATGGCTACACCTTC
cdr3_aa: CASSSPATGAANYGYTF

j_call: TRBJ2-2
clone_size: NA
v_call: TRBV18
d_call: TRBD1
cdr3_nt: TGTGCCAGCTCACCGGGACAGGACCCCGGGGAGCTGTTTTTT
cdr3_aa: CASSPGQDPGELFF

j_call: TRBJ2-3
clone_size: NA
v_call: TRBV13
d_call: TRBD2
cdr3_nt: TGTGCCAGCAGCTTAGTCGGCCTAGCGGGGGGAGATACGCAGTATTTT
cdr3_aa: CASSLVGLAGGDTQYF

j_call: TRBJ1-1
clone_size: NA
v_call: TRBV18
d_call: TRBD1
cdr3_nt: TGTGCCAGCTCACTGTCCGGGACAGGGGGCGAGTGGACTGAAGCTTTCTTT
cdr3_aa: CASSLSGTGGEWTEAFF

j_call: TRBJ2-1
clone_size: few
v_call: TRBV7-8
d_call: NA
cdr3_nt: TGTGCCAGCAGTCAACGTCAGGGAAGCTCCTACAATGAGCAGTTCTTC
cdr3_aa: CASSQRQGSSYNEQFF

j_call: TRBJ2-7
clone_size: NA
v_call: TRBV2
d_call: NA
cdr3_nt: TGTGCCAGCAGTGAAGCTTGGCGACTATTCGGCTCCTACGAGCAGTACTTC
cdr3_aa: CASSEAWRLFGSYEQYF

j_call: TRBJ2-1
clone_size: NA
v_call: TRBV15
d_call: TRBD2
cdr3_nt: TGTGCCACCAGCAGAGATCTAGGCGGGGGACTCAATGAGCAGTTCTTC
cdr3_aa: CATSRDLGGGLNEQFF

j_call: TRBJ1-2
clone_size: NA
v_call: TRBV6-1
d_call: NA
cdr3_nt: TGTGCCAGCAGTGAAATGGGGGGGAGCTATGGCTACACCTTC
cdr3_aa: CASSEMGGSYGYTF

j_call: TRBJ1-3
clone_size: NA
v_call: TRBV5-4
d_call: NA
cdr3_nt: TGTGCCAGCAGCTTGGACGGGGTAATGAACACCATATATTTT
cdr3_aa: CASSLDGVMNTIYF

j_call: TRBJ2-7
clone_size: NA
v_call: TRBV7-2
d_call: TRBD2
cdr3_nt: TGTGCCAGCAGCTTAGAGGGTCATCGGGGGGTTCCCTACGAGCAGTACTTC
cdr3_aa: CASSLEGHRGVPYEQYF

j_call: TRBJ1-1
clone_size: NA
v_call: TRBV11-2
d_call: NA
cdr3_nt: TGTGCCAGCAGCTACGTAGTGAACACTGAAGCTTTCTTT
cdr3_aa: CASSYVVNTEAFF

j_call: TRBJ2-5
clone_size: NA
v_call: TRBV2
d_call: TRBD2
cdr3_nt: TGTGCCAGCAGTGAATTCAGCGGGGGGACGTACCAAGAGACCCAGTACTTC
cdr3_aa: CASSEFSGGTYQETQYF

j_call: TRBJ2-7
clone_size: NA
v_call: TRBV9
d_call: TRBD1
cdr3_nt: TGTGCCAGCAGCGTAGGTGGGACAGCTACCTACGAGCAGTACTTC
cdr3_aa: CASSVGGTATYEQYF

j_call: TRBJ1-2
clone_size: NA
v_call: TRBV3-1/TRBV3-2
d_call: NA
cdr3_nt: TGTGCCAGCAGCCAAGATATCGGGTACTACACCTTC
cdr3_aa: CASSQDIGYYTF

j_call: TRBJ1-5
clone_size: NA
v_call: TRBV6-5
d_call: TRBD1
cdr3_nt: TGTGCCAGCAGAGTTACAGGGGGTAGCAATCAGCCCCAGCATTTT
cdr3_aa: CASRVTGGSNQPQHF

j_call: TRBJ1-1
clone_size: NA
v_call: TRBV5-1
d_call: NA
cdr3_nt: TGCGCCAGCAGCCGGGCGGGTATTTCAGCATACACTGAAGCTTTCTTT
cdr3_aa: CASSRAGISAYTEAFF

j_call: TRBJ2-1
clone_size: NA
v_call: TRBV6-5
d_call: NA
cdr3_nt: TGTGCCAGCAGGACGGGGTTTTACTCCTACAATGAGCAGTTCTTC
cdr3_aa: CASRTGFYSYNEQFF

j_call: TRBJ2-3
clone_size: NA
v_call: TRBV19
d_call: TRBD2
cdr3_nt: TGTGCCAGTAGTAAAGGACTAGCGGGGCTTACCACAGATACGCAGTATTTT
cdr3_aa: CASSKGLAGLTTDTQYF

j_call: TRBJ2-2
clone_size: NA
v_call: TRBV6-5
d_call: NA
cdr3_nt: TGTGCCAGCAGTTACCACTCCCGCGGGGAGCTGTTTTTT
cdr3_aa: CASSYHSRGELFF

j_call: TRBJ2-3
clone_size: NA
v_call: TRBV4-1
d_call: NA
cdr3_nt: TGCGCCACAAAACGGGGCGGGGGCGGAGCGGGGTACAGCACAGATACGCAGTATTTT
cdr3_aa: CATKRGGGGAGYSTDTQYF

j_call: TRBJ2-2
clone_size: NA
v_call: TRBV24-1
d_call: NA
cdr3_nt: TGTGCCACCAGTATTACGAGGTCCTTGGACACCGGGGAGCTGTTTTTT
cdr3_aa: CATSITRSLDTGELFF

j_call: TRBJ2-1
clone_size: NA
v_call: TRBV7-2
d_call: NA
cdr3_nt: TGTGCCAGCAGTCTTACTAGCTGGTCCTACAATGAGCAGTTCTTC
cdr3_aa: CASSLTSWSYNEQFF

j_call: TRBJ1-2
clone_size: NA
v_call: TRBV6-5
d_call: TRBD1
cdr3_nt: TGTGCCAGCAGTTACCTCTCGGGACAGGGGATAGGTGGCTACACCTTC
cdr3_aa: CASSYLSGQGIGGYTF

j_call: TRBJ2-7
clone_size: NA
v_call: TRBV2
d_call: TRBD1
cdr3_nt: TGTGCCAGCAGTGAAGCGACAACAGGGGGCACCTACGAGCAGTACTTC
cdr3_aa: CASSEATTGGTYEQYF

j_call: TRBJ1-3
clone_size: few
v_call: TRBV5-1
d_call: NA
cdr3_nt: TGCGCCAGCAGCTGGGCCGACAGGGGAAACACCATATATTTT
cdr3_aa: CASSWADRGNTIYF

j_call: TRBJ1-2
clone_size: NA
v_call: TRBV10-3
d_call: NA
cdr3_nt: TGTGCCATCAGTGAGGAGGTGATTAACTATGGCTACACCTTC
cdr3_aa: CAISEEVINYGYTF

j_call: TRBJ2-1
clone_size: once
v_call: TRBV11-3
d_call: TRBD1
cdr3_nt: TGTGCCAGCAGCTTAGGCCGGGACAGGGGATGGGAGCAGTTCTTC
cdr3_aa: CASSLGRDRGWEQFF